A selection of T cell receptor beta chains follows, all from one sample in a study of OX40 agonist ivuxolimab in advanced cancers. This table comes from immunoSEQ multiplex PCR, and its TCRdb copy is limited to in-frame clones, with some not included. The sample contains roughly 20,000 clones, about 80% of which appear only once. Here the sequenced sample was CD4+ or CD8+ T cells sorted from blood, taken in a trial of the OX40 agonist ivuxolimab. These receptors all come from an adult with an advanced solid tumor such as melanoma, head and neck, liver or kidney cancer. The CDR3 runs from the conserved cysteine through the conserved F or W. The D gene is left open where the match is weak. Clone size is stated in some rows and not others, as once, few, many or a class when expanded.

cdr3_aa: CASSLENRDRVRHEQYF; cdr3_nt: TGTGCCAGCAGCCTGGAGAACCGGGACAGGGTTCGACACGAGCAGTACTTC; v_call: TRBV7-9; clone_size: .; j_call: TRBJ2-7; d_call: TRBD1
cdr3_aa: CASSPGGTSGNYYEQYF; cdr3_nt: TGTGCCAGCTCACCAGGTGGGACTAGCGGGAATTACTACGAGCAGTACTTC; v_call: TRBV18; clone_size: .; j_call: TRBJ2-7; d_call: TRBD2
cdr3_aa: CASSLGQNTQYF; cdr3_nt: TGTGCCAGCAGTCTTGGACAGAATACGCAGTATTTT; v_call: TRBV6-5; clone_size: .; j_call: TRBJ2-3; d_call: .
cdr3_aa: CASSQTHEQFF; cdr3_nt: TGTGCCAGCAGTCAGACGCATGAGCAGTTCTTC; v_call: TRBV6-9; clone_size: .; j_call: TRBJ2-1; d_call: .
cdr3_aa: CASSHTGGTMNTEAFF; cdr3_nt: TGCGCCAGCAGCCACACAGGGGGAACCATGAACACTGAAGCTTTCTTT; v_call: TRBV4-1; clone_size: few; j_call: TRBJ1-1; d_call: TRBD1
cdr3_aa: CSVEADTGGNYGYTF; cdr3_nt: TGCAGCGTTGAAGCTGACACAGGGGGCAACTATGGCTACACCTTC; v_call: TRBV29-1; clone_size: .; j_call: TRBJ1-2; d_call: TRBD1
cdr3_aa: CASNSRGLAATGELFF; cdr3_nt: TGTGCCAGCAACTCACGCGGACTAGCGGCAACCGGGGAGCTGTTTTTT; v_call: TRBV7-2; clone_size: .; j_call: TRBJ2-2; d_call: TRBD2
cdr3_aa: CASSVGDRGYNEQFF; cdr3_nt: TGTGCCAGCAGCGTAGGGGACAGGGGCTACAATGAGCAGTTCTTC; v_call: TRBV9; clone_size: once; j_call: TRBJ2-1; d_call: TRBD1
cdr3_aa: CASRDSYSGANVLTF; cdr3_nt: TGTGCCAGCAGGGACAGCTACTCTGGGGCCAACGTCCTGACTTTC; v_call: TRBV2; clone_size: .; j_call: TRBJ2-6; d_call: .
cdr3_aa: CASSIGEETEAFF; cdr3_nt: TGTGCCAGTAGTATAGGGGAAGAGACGGAAGCTTTCTTT; v_call: TRBV19; clone_size: .; j_call: TRBJ1-1; d_call: .
cdr3_aa: CASTFSGDYGYTF; cdr3_nt: TGTGCCAGCACCTTTAGCGGCGATTATGGCTACACCTTC; v_call: TRBV9; clone_size: many; j_call: TRBJ1-2; d_call: .
cdr3_aa: CASSQEPPSVSGYGYTF; cdr3_nt: TGTGCCAGCAGCCAAGAACCTCCCTCCGTAAGTGGGTATGGCTACACCTTC; v_call: TRBV14; clone_size: .; j_call: TRBJ1-2; d_call: .
cdr3_aa: CASSVGGTGSYEQYF; cdr3_nt: TGTGCCAGCAGCGTGGGCGGGACGGGTTCTTACGAGCAGTACTTC; v_call: TRBV9; clone_size: .; j_call: TRBJ2-7; d_call: .
cdr3_aa: CASSYLTVNSNQPQHF; cdr3_nt: TGTGCCAGCAGTTATTTGACAGTGAATAGCAATCAGCCCCAGCATTTT; v_call: TRBV6-6; clone_size: .; j_call: TRBJ1-5; d_call: .
cdr3_aa: CASSPPGQGQETQYF; cdr3_nt: TGTGCCAGCAGTCCGCCGGGACAGGGACAAGAGACCCAGTACTTC; v_call: TRBV7-9; clone_size: .; j_call: TRBJ2-5; d_call: TRBD1
cdr3_aa: CASTGLSGVNEKLFF; cdr3_nt: TGTGCCAGTACGGGGCTGAGCGGGGTTAATGAAAAACTGTTTTTT; v_call: TRBV19; clone_size: .; j_call: TRBJ1-4; d_call: .